This entry describes one T cell receptor beta chain. This receptor's antigen is unknown. Base qualities are not at hand, and no much larger clone is one base apart. Patients with ophthalmopathy had moderately to severely active disease, with a Clinical Activity Score of 3 or more, a NOSPECS grade of 4 or more, and a disease duration of less than 3 months. Patients with other autoimmune diseases, uncontrolled infections, pregnancy or lactation were excluded from the study. Diagnosis was based on clinical symptoms, serum thyroxine, TRAb, thyroid ultrasound and orbital computed tomography. PBMCs were isolated from more than 9 ml of fresh peripheral blood by Ficoll-Paque density gradient centrifugation. Trizol reagent was used to extract the total RNA, and its quality was then checked on an Agilent 2100 Bioanalyzer. For repertoire sequencing, TCR beta CDR3 regions were amplified from RNA transcripts. The first round was an RT-PCR using HTBI primers with the Qiagen OneStep RT-PCR kit, and this first round was followed by a second-round multiplex PCR, then size selection and purification. Sequencing of the libraries was carried out on an Illumina HiSeq2000 in paired-end mode with 100 bp reads. Per the original workflow: SOAPnuke was used for read processing, and reads with adapters, uncalled bases, a mean Phred below 15, or no exact constant-primer or identifier match were discarded. COPE v1.2.5 was used to merge high-quality paired reads. Each unique nucleotide sequence was defined as a clonotype, and clonotypes were aligned to IMGT TRB V, D and J references with MiTCR v1.1. Only V-J combinations with frequency above 0.0001 were analysed, covering 99.2% of repertoires. For each V-J combination, a TCR clonal expansion and chaos score was defined as F50 clonal expansion divided by the chaos observed in the TCRdist matrix. Welch's t-statistics and random forest were used to reduce the features to about 12 V-J combinations, which were then used as input to a naive Bayes classifier. Thyroid-blood repertoire similarity was quantified with the Morisita-Horn index. TCRdb cleaned the public reads at Q25 with fastp, built clones with MiXCR and kept in-frame beta chains. CDR3 protein duplicates are merged, each entry listing the most common genes and DNA. The V and J calls were not made by the authors but by TCRdb's processing. In this sample the table shows approximately 640,000 distinct CDR3 sequences, approximately 39% of which occur a single time. The top ten clonotypes cover over 2.5% of the sample.

The data stem from a study of Graves' ophthalmopathy and Graves' hyperthyroidism (dated by TCRdb to 2017 to 2018). The study in broad terms: Peripheral blood was collected at initial diagnosis, before any treatment. The study used TCR beta repertoire signatures to distinguish Graves' ophthalmopathy from Graves' hyperthyroidism and to predict progression to ophthalmopathy. In total, 120 to 150 blood samples were TCR-sequenced: 40 to 45 ophthalmopathy, 80 or so hyperthyroidism and roughly 17 hyperthyroidism-to-ophthalmopathy patients. To explore V-J signatures distinguishing ophthalmopathy from hyperthyroidism, a discovery set of around 97 patients (about 44 ophthalmopathy, some 57 stable hyperthyroidism) was enrolled. For independent validation, a separate cohort was made up of about 18 hyperthyroidism patients plus 17 patients who later progressed from hyperthyroidism to ophthalmopathy. In over 5 hyperthyroidism patients, the T-cell repertoire of thyroid tissue was compared with the T-cell repertoire of blood. Once sampling was done, hyperthyroidism patients were given methimazole at a starting dose of 30 mg daily, while ophthalmopathy patients were given high-dose intravenous methylprednisolone. Beyond this particular receptor, the publication reports: Most expanded thyroid clonotypes with frequency above 0.001 were also detected in blood, suggesting blood repertoires may reflect the thyroid immune response. The 13-signature model separated ophthalmopathy from stable hyperthyroidism with 85% to 90% sensitivity and approximately 81% specificity in cross-validation, and 80%/75% in the test set. In validation, the model predicted ophthalmopathy progression with less than 71% sensitivity and about 73% specificity; approximately 12 predicted patients were CT-confirmed with GO in a median of around 6 months. Sample size was not statistically predetermined, and group allocation was not concealed from the investigators.

The germline V gene encodes CDR1 LNHDA and CDR2 SQIVND (reference sequence). V is pruned by 6 bases and J by 12 bases, leaving 3 bases of the junction without a gene match. The CDR3 goes from the cysteine to the phenylalanine over 10 residues. The DNA shown is the 30-base CDR3, in frame from base 1. Input material: peripheral blood. The TCR comes from an adult man with Graves' ophthalmopathy. Recombination joined TRBV19 with TRBJ2-7, and 9 junctional nucleotides match TRBD1. The sequenced DNA is TGTGCCAGTAGGCCGGGACAGGGGTACTTC. Its coded protein is CASRPGQGYF.